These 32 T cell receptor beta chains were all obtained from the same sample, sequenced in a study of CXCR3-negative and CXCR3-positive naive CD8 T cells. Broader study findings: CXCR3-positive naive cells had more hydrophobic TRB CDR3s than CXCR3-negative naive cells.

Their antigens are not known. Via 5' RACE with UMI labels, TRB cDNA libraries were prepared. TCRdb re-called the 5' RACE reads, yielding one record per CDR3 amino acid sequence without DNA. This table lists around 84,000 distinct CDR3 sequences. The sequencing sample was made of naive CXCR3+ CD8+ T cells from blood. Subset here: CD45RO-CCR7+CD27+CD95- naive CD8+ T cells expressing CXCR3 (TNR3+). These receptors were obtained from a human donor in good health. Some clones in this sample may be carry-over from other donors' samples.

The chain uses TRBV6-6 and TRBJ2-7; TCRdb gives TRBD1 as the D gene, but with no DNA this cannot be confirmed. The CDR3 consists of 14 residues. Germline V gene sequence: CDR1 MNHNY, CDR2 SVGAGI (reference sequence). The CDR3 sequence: CASSFRTPEREQYF.

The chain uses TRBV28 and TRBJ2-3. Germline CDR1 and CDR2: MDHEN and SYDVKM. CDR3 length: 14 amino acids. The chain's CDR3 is CASSFDSYTDTQYF. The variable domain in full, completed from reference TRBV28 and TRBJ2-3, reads DVKVTQSSRYLVKRTGEKVFLECVQDMDHENMFWYRQDPGLGLRLIYFSYDVKMKEKGDIPEGYSVSREKKERFSLILESASTNQTSMYLCASSFDSYTDTQYFGPGTRLTVL.

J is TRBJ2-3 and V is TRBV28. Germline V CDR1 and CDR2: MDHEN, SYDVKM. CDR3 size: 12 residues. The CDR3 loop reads CASSLNPDTQYF.

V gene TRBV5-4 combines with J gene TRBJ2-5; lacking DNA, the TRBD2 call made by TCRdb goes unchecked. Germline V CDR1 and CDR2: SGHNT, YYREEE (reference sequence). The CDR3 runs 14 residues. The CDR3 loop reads CASSLGLEQETQYF.

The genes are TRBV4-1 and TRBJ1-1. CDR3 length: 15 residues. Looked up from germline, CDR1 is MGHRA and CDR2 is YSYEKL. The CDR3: CASSQDAGEDTEAFF.

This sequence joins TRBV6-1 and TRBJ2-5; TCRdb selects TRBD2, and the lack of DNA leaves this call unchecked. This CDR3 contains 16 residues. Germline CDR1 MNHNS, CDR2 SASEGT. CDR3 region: CASSSGLAGGGETQYF.

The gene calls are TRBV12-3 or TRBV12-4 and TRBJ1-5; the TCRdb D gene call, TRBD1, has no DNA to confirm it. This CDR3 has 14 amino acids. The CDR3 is CASSWSRGLEPQHF.

CDR3 sequence: CASSYRGEYYGYTF. The J gene is TRBJ1-2, the V gene TRBV6-5; TCRdb names TRBD1, which stays unverified in the absence of DNA. Germline V gives CDR1 MNHEY, CDR2 SVGAGI. There are 14 residues in the CDR3.

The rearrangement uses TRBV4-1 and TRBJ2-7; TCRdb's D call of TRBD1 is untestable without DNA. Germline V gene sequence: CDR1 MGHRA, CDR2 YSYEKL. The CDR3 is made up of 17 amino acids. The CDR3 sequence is CASSPRIPGVSSYEQYF.

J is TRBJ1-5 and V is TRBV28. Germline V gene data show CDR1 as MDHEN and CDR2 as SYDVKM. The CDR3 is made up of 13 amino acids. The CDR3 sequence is CASSFGWNQPQHF. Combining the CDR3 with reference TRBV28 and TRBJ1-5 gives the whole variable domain DVKVTQSSRYLVKRTGEKVFLECVQDMDHENMFWYRQDPGLGLRLIYFSYDVKMKEKGDIPEGYSVSREKKERFSLILESASTNQTSMYLCASSFGWNQPQHFGDGTRLSIL.

Here the CDR3 reads CASSVAGVDYEQYF. The genes are TRBV9 and TRBJ2-7; the D call of TRBD1 rests on TCRdb alone, since no DNA is present to check it. The germline V gene has CDR1 SGDLS and CDR2 YYNGEE. The CDR3 runs 14 residues.

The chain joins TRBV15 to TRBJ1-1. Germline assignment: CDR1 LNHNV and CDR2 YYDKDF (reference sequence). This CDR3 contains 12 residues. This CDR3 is CATSRSDTEAFF.

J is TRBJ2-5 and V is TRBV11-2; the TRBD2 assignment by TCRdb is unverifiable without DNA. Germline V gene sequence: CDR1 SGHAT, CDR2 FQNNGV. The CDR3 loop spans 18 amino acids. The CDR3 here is CASSFLLFSEGQQETQYF. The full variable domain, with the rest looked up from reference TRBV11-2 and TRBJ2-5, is EAGVAQSPRYKIIEKRQSVAFWCNPISGHATLYWYQQILGQGPKLLIQFQNNGVVDDSQLPKDRFSAERLKGVDSTLKIQPAKLEDSAVYLCASSFLLFSEGQQETQYFGPGTRLLVL.

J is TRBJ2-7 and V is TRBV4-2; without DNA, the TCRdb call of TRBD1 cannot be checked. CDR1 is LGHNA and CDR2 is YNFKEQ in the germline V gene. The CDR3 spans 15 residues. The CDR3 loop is CASSQQGGGASEQYF.

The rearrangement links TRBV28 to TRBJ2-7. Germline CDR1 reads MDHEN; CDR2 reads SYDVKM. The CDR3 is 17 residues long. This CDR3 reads CASSLVLGTSGSWEQYF.

The CDR3 loop is CASSLPPGLAGETQYF. This rearrangement joins TRBV12-3 or TRBV12-4 to TRBJ2-5; lacking DNA, the TRBD2 call made by TCRdb goes unchecked. The CDR3 extends over 16 amino acids.

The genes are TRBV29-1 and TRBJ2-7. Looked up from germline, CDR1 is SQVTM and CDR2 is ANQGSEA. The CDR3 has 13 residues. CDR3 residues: CSVEPENIHEQYF.

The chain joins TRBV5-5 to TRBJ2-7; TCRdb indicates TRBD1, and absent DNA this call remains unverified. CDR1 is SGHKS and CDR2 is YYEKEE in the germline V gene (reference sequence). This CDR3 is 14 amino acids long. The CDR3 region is CASSLVETVYEQYF.

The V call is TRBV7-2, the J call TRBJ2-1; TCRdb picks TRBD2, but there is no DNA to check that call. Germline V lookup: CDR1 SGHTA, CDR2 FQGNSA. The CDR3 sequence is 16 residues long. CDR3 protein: CASSPTGLAVYNEQFF.

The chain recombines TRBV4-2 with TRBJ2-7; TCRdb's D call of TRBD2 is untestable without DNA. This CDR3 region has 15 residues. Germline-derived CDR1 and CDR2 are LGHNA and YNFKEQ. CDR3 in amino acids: CASSGGRTPYYEQYF.

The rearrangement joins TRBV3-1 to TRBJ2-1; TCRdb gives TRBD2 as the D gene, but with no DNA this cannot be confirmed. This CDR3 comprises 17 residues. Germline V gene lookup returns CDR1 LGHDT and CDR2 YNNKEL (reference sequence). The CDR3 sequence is CASSRPTSGLTYNEQFF.

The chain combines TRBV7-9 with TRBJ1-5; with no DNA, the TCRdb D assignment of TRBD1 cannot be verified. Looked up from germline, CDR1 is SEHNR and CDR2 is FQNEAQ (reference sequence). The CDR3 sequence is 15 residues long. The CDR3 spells CASSLVPQEDQPQHF.

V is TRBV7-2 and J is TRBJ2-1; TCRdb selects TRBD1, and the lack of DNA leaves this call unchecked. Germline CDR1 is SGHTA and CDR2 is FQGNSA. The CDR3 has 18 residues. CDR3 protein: CASSPLTPRGGRPHEQFF.

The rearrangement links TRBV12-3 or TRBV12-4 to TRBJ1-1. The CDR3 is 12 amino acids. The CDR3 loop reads CASSLSQTEAFF.

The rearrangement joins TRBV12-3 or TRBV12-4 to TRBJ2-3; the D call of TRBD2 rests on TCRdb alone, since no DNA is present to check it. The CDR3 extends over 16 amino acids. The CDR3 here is CASSLERGENTDTQYF.

CDR3 loop: CASTSMTGLGGYTF. The V call is TRBV27, the J call TRBJ1-2; TCRdb selects TRBD1, and the lack of DNA leaves this call unchecked. The CDR3 sequence is 14 residues long. Germline CDR1 MNHEY, CDR2 SMNVEV (reference sequence).

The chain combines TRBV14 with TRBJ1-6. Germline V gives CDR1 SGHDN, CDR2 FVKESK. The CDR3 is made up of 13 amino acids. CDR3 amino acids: CASSHASNSPLHF. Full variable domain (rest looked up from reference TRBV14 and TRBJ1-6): EAGVTQFPSHSVIEKGQTVTLRCDPISGHDNLYWYRRVMGKEIKFLLHFVKESKQDESGMPNNRFLAERTGGTYSTLKVQPAELEDSGVYFCASSHASNSPLHFGNGTRLTVT.

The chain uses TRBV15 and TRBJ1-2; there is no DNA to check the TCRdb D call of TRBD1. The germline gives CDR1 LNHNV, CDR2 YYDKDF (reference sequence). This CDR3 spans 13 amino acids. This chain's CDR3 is CATSSRGAGDYTF. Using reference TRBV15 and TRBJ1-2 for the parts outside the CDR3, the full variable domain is DAMVIQNPRYQVTQFGKPVTLSCSQTLNHNVMYWYQQKSSQAPKLLFHYYDKDFNNEADTPDNFQSRRPNTSFCFLDIRSPGLGDTAMYLCATSSRGAGDYTFGSGTRLTVV.

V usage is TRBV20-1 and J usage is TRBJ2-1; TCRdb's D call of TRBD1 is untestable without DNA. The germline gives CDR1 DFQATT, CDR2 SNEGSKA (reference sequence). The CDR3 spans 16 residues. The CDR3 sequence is CSARPGQSQLYNEQFF.

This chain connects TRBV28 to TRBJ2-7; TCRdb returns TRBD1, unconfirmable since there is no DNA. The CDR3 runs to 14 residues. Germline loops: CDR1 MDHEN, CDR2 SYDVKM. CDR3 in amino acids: CASSPTSPNYEQYF.

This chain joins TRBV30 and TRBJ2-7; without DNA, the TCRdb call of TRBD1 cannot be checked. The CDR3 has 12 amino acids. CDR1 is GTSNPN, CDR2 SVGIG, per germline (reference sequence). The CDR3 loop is CAWRGALREQYF.

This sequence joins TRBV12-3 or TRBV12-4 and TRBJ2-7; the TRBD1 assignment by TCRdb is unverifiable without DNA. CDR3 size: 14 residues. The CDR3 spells CASSLDMRGYEQYF.